The 6 T cell receptor beta chains below all came from one sample that was sequenced in a study of Tregs in tolerant kidney transplant recipients. Assay: immunoSEQ multiplex PCR; the TCRdb copy retains only in-frame clones and omits some. The profile covers some 250,000 clones, with 80% to 85% appearing a single time and approximately 0.69% taken by the ten largest. Sequencing used CD4+ T cells from blood. The receptor source for this set is a human donor in good health.

The V and J genes are TRBV7-9 and TRBJ2-3; 9 nucleotides match TRBD2. CDR1 is SEHNR and CDR2 is FQNEAQ in the germline V gene (reference sequence). This CDR3 region has 17 residues. Trimming cost V 2 bases and J 5 bases; bases outside gene matches: 11. CDR3 in DNA: TGTGCCAGCAGCTTACGCGCGGGAGGGTGGGTAGAAGATACGCAGTATTTT. Protein product: CASSLRAGGWVEDTQYF.

As concerns this clone: Other DNA sequences within the sample encode an identical CDR3. This chain joins TRBV7-9 and TRBJ2-3, with D hard to call. Germline-derived CDR1 and CDR2 are SEHNR and FQNEAQ (reference sequence). Trimming removed 3 bases at V and 4 bases at J, with 8 bases between. This CDR3 is built from 13 residues. The CDR3 protein is CASSLDRPDTQYF. DNA of the CDR3: TGTGCCAGCAGCTTGGACCGCCCAGATACGCAGTATTTT.

The chain links TRBV25-1 to TRBJ1-1; D may be TRBD1 (5 bases). CDR3 length: 11 amino acids. CDR1 is MGHDK and CDR2 is SYGVNS in the germline V gene. The V and J ends lost 6 bases and 5 bases respectively, with 7 bases between them. CDR3 sequence reads: CASRQVTEAFF. The CDR3 DNA is TGTGCCAGCAGACAGGTAACTGAAGCTTTCTTT.

The rearrangement joins TRBV5-6 to TRBJ2-5, with 7 bases matching TRBD1. Germline CDR1 SGHDT, CDR2 YYEEEE. V trimming: 1 base; J trimming: 9 bases; junction bases outside the gene matches: 9. This CDR3 has 14 residues. The CDR3 loop is CASSLWQGQRAQYF. The CDR3, as DNA: TGTGCCAGCAGCTTGTGGCAGGGACAGAGGGCCCAGTACTTC.

This chain uses TRBV2 with TRBJ2-2; D uncertain. CDR3 length: 15 amino acids. V was cut by 6 bases and J by 7 bases, with 18 bases left in between. Germline CDR1 reads SNHLY; CDR2 reads FYNNEI. CDR3: CASREPDMASGELFF. The CDR3, as DNA: TGTGCCAGCAGGGAACCGGATATGGCGAGCGGGGAGCTGTTTTTT.

The rearrangement uses TRBV5-1 and TRBJ2-5, with a tentative D call TRBD2 (6 bases). Germline V CDR1 and CDR2: SGHRS, YFSETQ. V was trimmed by 4 bases and J by 4 bases, leaving 14 bases between them. The CDR3 consists of 14 residues. DNA of the CDR3: TGCGCCAGCAGCCCGGGGACTGCAGGAGAGACCCAGTACTTC. Translating gives CASSPGTAGETQYF.